The clone carrying this T cell receptor (beta chain) was picked up many times. What it binds is unknown. The sample originates from a study of breast tumors, draining lymph nodes, adjacent tissues. The germline V and J ends were trimmed by 6 bases and 6 bases, with 12 bases remaining between them. The CDR3 totals 12 residues. Per germline, CDR1 MNHEY and CDR2 SVGAGI. Study observations and caveats: The lymph node origin of tumor T cells was framed as consistent with a hypothesis, not demonstrated.

Each CDR3 protein is one row after TCRdb ran MiXCR on the multiplex PCR reads. The sample lists approximately 210,000 distinct CDR3 sequences, approximately 29% seen once, with over 1.1% in the top ten. Breast cancer patients provided tissue from their axillary draining lymph nodes. This clonotype was obtained from a female donor with breast cancer. Some clones in this sample may be carry-over from other donors' samples. This sequence joins TRBV6-5 and TRBJ2-7; D could derive from TRBD1 or TRBD2 (5 bases each). Material for sequencing was axillary lymph node tissue. CDR3 DNA sequence: TGTGCCAGCAGCCCGACCGGGGCCGAGCAGTACTTC. Protein product: CASSPTGAEQYF.